This passage covers 14 T cell receptor beta chains from one sample sequenced in a study of cytomegalovirus exposure and HLA in healthy donors. Amplification used 60 Vbeta primers and 13 Jbeta primers. Profiled with immunoSEQ multiplex PCR; TCRdb holds only in-frame clones, not every one. The profile shows 40,000 or so clones, more than 90% of them singletons. Sequencing was done on a sample of PBMCs. These receptors were collected from a woman aged 18-29 years in good health and CMV-seronegative.

V is TRBV29-1 and J is TRBJ2-1; perhaps TRBD2 as D (5 bases). V was pared by 5 bases and J by 5 bases, with 16 bases between. The germline CDR1 and CDR2 sequences are SQVTM and ANQGSEA. There are 14 residues in the CDR3. CDR3 in amino acids: CSVYVRAKNNEQFF. In DNA form, the CDR3 reads TGCAGCGTTTATGTGAGGGCCAAAAACAATGAGCAGTTCTTC.

This chain joins TRBV19 and TRBJ1-2; a weak D match, TRBD1 (6 bases). V was cut by 11 bases and J by 3 bases, with 13 bases left in between. The germline V gene encodes CDR1 LNHDA and CDR2 SQIVND (reference sequence). The CDR3 contains 12 residues. This CDR3 is CAGYRADYGYTF. In nucleotides, the CDR3 is TGTGCCGGTTACAGGGCAGACTATGGCTACACCTTC.

V gene TRBV7-3 combines with J gene TRBJ2-1; 7 nucleotides line up with TRBD1. Trimming removed 5 bases from V and 4 bases from J; junction bases left unmatched: 5. The CDR3 loop spans 14 amino acids. From germline, CDR1 is SGHTA and CDR2 FQGTGA. CDR3: CASSPQGEYNEQFF. The CDR3 DNA sequence: TGTGCCAGCAGCCCGCAGGGGGAATACAATGAGCAGTTCTTC.

This chain uses TRBV2 with TRBJ2-1; D not resolved. V lost 8 bases and J 6 bases, leaving 11 bases between the germline ends. The germline gives CDR1 SNHLY, CDR2 FYNNEI. CDR3 length: 12 residues. This CDR3 reads CASWALINEQFF. In DNA form, the CDR3 reads TGTGCCAGCTGGGCCTTAATCAATGAGCAGTTCTTC.

This clone was seen once. At one end the junction does not follow the germline gene, possibly because of a read error. The rearrangement joins TRBV10-3 to TRBJ2-3, with TRBD2 matching 10 bases. The length of the CDR3 is 19 residues. From germline, CDR1 is ENHRY and CDR2 SYGVKD. This chain's CDR3 is CAVSATLAGGKPPPDTQYF. DNA for the CDR3: TGTGCCGTCAGTGCGACATTAGCGGGAGGTAAACCCCCCCCAGATACGCAGTATTTT.

The chain combines TRBV7-4 with TRBJ2-3; D might be TRBD1 (5 bases). V was shortened by 1 base and J by 0 bases, with 11 bases between the two germline ends. CDR1 SGHVT and CDR2 SQSDAQ come from the germline V gene. The CDR3 extends over 16 amino acids. The CDR3 is CASSLVSGFSTDTQYF. CDR3 nucleotide sequence: TGTGCCAGCAGCTTAGTATCAGGGTTTAGCACAGATACGCAGTATTTT.

The V and J genes are TRBV30 and TRBJ1-1, with D maybe TRBD1 (5 bases). Germline values: CDR1 GTSNPN, CDR2 SVGIG (reference sequence). V dropped 2 bases and J dropped 1 base, with 8 bases sitting between them. The CDR3 contains 13 residues. In DNA form, the CDR3 reads TGTGCCTGGAGTCCGGGGGGGAACACTGAAGCTTTCTTT. Translating gives CAWSPGGNTEAFF.

The chain couples TRBV7-9 to TRBJ2-5, with 7 bases identical to TRBD2. V dropped 1 base and J dropped 4; count of bases not matched to a gene: 9. The length of the CDR3 is 16 residues. Germline-derived CDR1 and CDR2 are SEHNR and FQNEAQ (reference sequence). The CDR3 DNA reads TGTGCCAGCAGCTTAGGGCTGTTCCCGGGGGGAGAGACCCAGTACTTC. Protein sequence: CASSLGLFPGGETQYF.

The CDR3 DNA follows: TGCAGCGTTGAAGATCCCCAGAATCCAAACTATGGCTACACCTTC. Amino acid sequence: CSVEDPQNPNYGYTF. The chain links TRBV29-1 to TRBJ1-2, with D uncertain. The CDR3 is made up of 15 amino acids. Deletions cut 0 bases from V and 2 bases from J, with 13 bases between. Germline CDR1 SQVTM, CDR2 ANQGSEA.

The chain carries TRBV27 and TRBJ1-2; 8 bases align to TRBD1. J gave up 4 bases and V 3 bases, and 16 bases lay outside the gene matches. Germline V gene lookup returns CDR1 MNHEY and CDR2 SMNVEV (reference sequence). The CDR3 is 18 amino acids. CDR3 DNA: TGTGCCAGCAGTTTCCATGGGACAGGCAGACCCTTCTTCTATGGCTACACCTTC. Translation: CASSFHGTGRPFFYGYTF.

In the case of this clone: A read error may account for a junction end that differs from germline. The chain is built from TRBV7-9 and TRBJ1-1; D gene uncertain. The CDR3 runs 14 residues. Germline V gene data show CDR1 as SEHNR and CDR2 as FQNEAQ (reference sequence). CDR3 sequence (DNA): TGTTCCAGCAGCTTAGGTCTCAGTAACACTGAAGCTTTCTTT. Its translation: CSSSLGLSNTEAFF.

This chain uses TRBV18 with TRBJ2-2; D remains unclear. This CDR3 region has 15 residues. The ends were cut back, 2 bases at V and 0 bases at J, with 7 bases in the middle. Germline V gene sequence: CDR1 KGHSH, CDR2 LQKENI. This chain's CDR3 is CASSPGPSNTGELFF. DNA of the CDR3: TGTGCCAGCTCACCAGGGCCTTCGAACACCGGGGAGCTGTTTTTT.

The chain links TRBV14 to TRBJ2-7; 7 positions match TRBD2. Germline lookup yields CDR1 SGHDN and CDR2 FVKESK. The ends lost 3 bases at V and 2 bases at J; junction bases unmatched: 4. This CDR3 contains 14 residues. CDR3 sequence (DNA): TGTGCCAGCAGCCATGGGACTATCCCCTACGAGCAGTACTTC. Its translation: CASSHGTIPYEQYF.

The gene calls are TRBV14 and TRBJ2-1; 8 positions agree with TRBD1. V was clipped by 3 bases and J by 8 bases; unmatched bases: 6. Germline assignment: CDR1 SGHDN and CDR2 FVKESK. This CDR3 region has 14 residues. The CDR3 region is CASSHGRGRYEQFF. The CDR3 nucleotides read TGTGCCAGCAGCCACGGCAGGGGGCGCTATGAGCAGTTCTTC.